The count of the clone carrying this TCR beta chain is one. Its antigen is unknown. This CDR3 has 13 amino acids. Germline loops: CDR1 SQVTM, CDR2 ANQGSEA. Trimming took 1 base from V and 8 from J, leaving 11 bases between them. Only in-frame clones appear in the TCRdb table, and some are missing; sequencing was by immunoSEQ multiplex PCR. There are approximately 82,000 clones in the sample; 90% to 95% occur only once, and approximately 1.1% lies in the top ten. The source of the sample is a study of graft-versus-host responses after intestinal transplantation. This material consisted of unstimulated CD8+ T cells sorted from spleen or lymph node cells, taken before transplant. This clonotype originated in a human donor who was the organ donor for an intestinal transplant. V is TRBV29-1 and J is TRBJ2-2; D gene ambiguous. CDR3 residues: CSVEAQVMGELFF. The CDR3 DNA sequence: TGCAGCGTTGAAGCGCAGGTTATGGGGGAGCTGTTTTTT.